Presented here are 3 T cell receptor beta chains from one specimen sequenced in a study of CD8+CD57+ T cells in acquired aplastic anemia. Flow cytometry had shown expanded CD8+CD57+ cells in the patients chosen for sequencing. The template for TCR beta VDJ and CDR3 sequence profiling was genomic DNA. TCRdb reprocessed the reads with MiXCR, giving one entry per CDR3 protein. The sample has 150,000 to 200,000 distinct CDR3 sequences; approximately 52% are singletons. Sequencing was performed on sorted CD4+, CD8+, or CD8+CD57+ T cells (not recorded which) from PBMCs. The receptors come from a human donor with aplastic anemia.

Of note for this clonotype: A much larger clone differs by one base, so this may be a read error. The genes are TRBV9 and TRBJ2-7, with 10 bases that match TRBD2. Germline CDR1 SGDLS, CDR2 YYNGEE. The CDR3 runs to 15 residues. CDR3 nucleotides: TGTGCCAGCAGCCCCGGACTAGCGGAATACTACGAGCGGTACTTC. Translating it yields CASSPGLAEYYERYF.

This clonotype was seen many times. The chain joins TRBV20-1 to TRBJ1-2, with TRBD1 matching 11 bases. The CDR3 is 12 amino acids. The V and J ends lost 5 bases and 6 bases, in that order; junction bases with no gene match: 2. Germline V gives CDR1 DFQATT, CDR2 SNEGSKA (reference sequence). The CDR3 here is CSAGTGGDGYTF. The CDR3 DNA is TGCAGTGCTGGGACAGGGGGTGATGGCTACACCTTC.

Ten or more counts support this clonotype. This chain connects TRBV6-5 to TRBJ1-6; D ambiguous. The CDR3 totals 11 residues. From germline, CDR1 is MNHEY and CDR2 SVGAGI. V lost 0 bases, J lost 15 bases, and 6 bases lay in between. CDR3 in amino acids: CASSYSGFLHF. The CDR3 DNA reads as TGTGCCAGCAGTTACTCGGGCTTCCTCCACTTT.